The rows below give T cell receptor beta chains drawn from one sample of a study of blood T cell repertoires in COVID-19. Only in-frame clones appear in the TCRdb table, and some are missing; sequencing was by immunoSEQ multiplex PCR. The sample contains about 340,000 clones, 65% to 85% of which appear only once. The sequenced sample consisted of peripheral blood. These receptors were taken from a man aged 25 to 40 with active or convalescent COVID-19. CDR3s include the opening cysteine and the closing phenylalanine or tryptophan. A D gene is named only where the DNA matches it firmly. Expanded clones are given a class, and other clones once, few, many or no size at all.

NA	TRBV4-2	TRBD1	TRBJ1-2	TGTGCCAGCAGCCAAGATTCTGCAGGGGGGATATATGGCTACACCTTC	CASSQDSAGGIYGYTF
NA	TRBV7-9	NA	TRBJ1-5	TGTGCCAGCAGCTTAGGGGCTGGTCTGAATCAGCCCCAGCATTTT	CASSLGAGLNQPQHF
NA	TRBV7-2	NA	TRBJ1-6	TGTGCCAGCAGCTTAGTCCGGGCAGGGGACTCACCCCTCCACTTT	CASSLVRAGDSPLHF
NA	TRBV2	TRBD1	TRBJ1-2	TGTGCCAGCAGTGTTACAGGGGACTATGGCTACACCTTC	CASSVTGDYGYTF
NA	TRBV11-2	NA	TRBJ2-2	TGTGCCAGCAGCCGCGGGGCTAGCAGGGATACCGGGGAGCTGTTTTTT	CASSRGASRDTGELFF
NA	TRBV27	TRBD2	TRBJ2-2	TGTGCCACCCGGGGGGGCCTGATCACCGGGGAGCTGTTTTTT	CATRGGLITGELFF
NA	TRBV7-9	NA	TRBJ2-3	TGTGCCAGCAGACTCATACTGTCCCGCACAGATACGCAGTATTTT	CASRLILSRTDTQYF
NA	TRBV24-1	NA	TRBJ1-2	TGTGCCACCAGTGGGGTTGGAGGGAACTATGGCTACACCTTC	CATSGVGGNYGYTF
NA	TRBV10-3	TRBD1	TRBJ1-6	TGTGCCATCAGTGAGTCGTCGACAGGGGGGGGTTCACCCCTCCACTTT	CAISESSTGGGSPLHF
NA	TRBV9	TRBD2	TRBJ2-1	TGTGCCAGCAGCGTTCTTAGCGGGGTATCCTACAATGAGCAGTTCTTC	CASSVLSGVSYNEQFF
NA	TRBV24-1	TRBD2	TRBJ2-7	TGTGCCACCAGTGAGGCGGGAGGTGTCGACGAGCAGTACTTC	CATSEAGGVDEQYF
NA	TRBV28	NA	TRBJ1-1	TGTGCCAGCAGTTACAGGCTGGGGACTGAAGCTTTCTTT	CASSYRLGTEAFF
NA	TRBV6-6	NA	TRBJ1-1	TGTGCCAGCAGTTACACCTTAGTTCAGGCGAACACTGAAGCTTTCTTT	CASSYTLVQANTEAFF
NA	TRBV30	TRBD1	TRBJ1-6	TGTGCCTGGAGTCAGACAGGGGGGACCTCACCCCTCCACTTT	CAWSQTGGTSPLHF
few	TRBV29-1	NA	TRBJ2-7	TGCAGCGTCGAGACAGTCTACGAGCAGTACTTC	CSVETVYEQYF
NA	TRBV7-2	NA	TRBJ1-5	TGTGCCAGCAGCTATATGGGGGGTCAGCCCCAGCATTTT	CASSYMGGQPQHF
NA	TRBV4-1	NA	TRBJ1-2	TGCGCCAGCAGCCAAGATTCGTCAGGAGCGGTCTATGGCTACACCTTC	CASSQDSSGAVYGYTF
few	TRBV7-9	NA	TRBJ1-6	TGTGCCAGCAAAGGGGTTTCCTATAATTCACCCCTCCACTTT	CASKGVSYNSPLHF
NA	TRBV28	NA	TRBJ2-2	TGTGCCAGCAGTTTACAAAGCACCATTATGACCGGGGAGCTGTTTTTT	CASSLQSTIMTGELFF
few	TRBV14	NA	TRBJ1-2	TGTGCCAGCAGCCAAGATGTTCGGGCAGGGGTCTATGGCTACACCTTC	CASSQDVRAGVYGYTF
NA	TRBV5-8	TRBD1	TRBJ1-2	TGTGCCAGCAGCTTTCTGACAGGGCCAGCTAACTATGGCTACACCTTC	CASSFLTGPANYGYTF
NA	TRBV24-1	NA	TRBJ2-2	TGTGCCACCAGTGATTTCCCACGGACTTCCTCCGGGGAGCTGTTTTTT	CATSDFPRTSSGELFF
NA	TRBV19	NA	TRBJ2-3	TGTGCCAGTAGTGGATGGGAGGAGAGTAACACAGATACGCAGTATTTT	CASSGWEESNTDTQYF
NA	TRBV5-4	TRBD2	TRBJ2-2	TGTGCCAGCAGCTCACTAGCGGGGGGGATCACCGGGGAGCTGTTTTTT	CASSSLAGGITGELFF